These 28 T cell receptor beta chains originate from one sample sequenced in a study of blood T cells in healthy people across ages. The use of a sample-barcoded 5' primer and a J-beta primer mix characterized a second PCR of about 6 to 11 cycles. Using its own MiXCR run on the 5' RACE reads, TCRdb lists one record per CDR3 protein. The top ten hold roughly 3.1% of the sample, which has around 780,000 distinct CDR3 sequences, more than 25% seen once. This same sample was also part of a study on T cells of mothers and their children.

The sample taken for sequencing was blood. Every receptor here comes from a boy between 10 and 17 years old in good health.

This clonotype was picked up a small number of times. The V gene is TRBV6-6, the J gene TRBJ2-4, with 9 nucleotides matching TRBD1. V shed 8 bases and J 2 bases; nucleotides not matched to a gene: 4. CDR1 is MNHNY and CDR2 is SVGAGI in the germline V gene (reference sequence). The CDR3 loop spans 14 amino acids. CDR3 sequence (DNA): TGTGCCAGCCGGGACAGGGTGACCAAAAACATTCAGTACTTC. Amino acids: CASRDRVTKNIQYF.

V and J are TRBV9 and TRBJ1-2; no reliable D call. V lost 1 base, J lost 0 bases, and 7 bases lay in between. The CDR3 contains 14 residues. From germline, CDR1 is SGDLS and CDR2 YYNGEE. CDR3 in amino acids: CASSVQVSNYGYTF. CDR3 DNA: TGTGCCAGCAGCGTACAGGTCTCTAACTATGGCTACACCTTC.

V gene TRBV10-3 combines with J gene TRBJ1-2; 9 bases align to TRBD1. J gave up 7 bases and V 8 bases, and 8 bases lay outside the gene matches. CDR1 and CDR2 (germline): ENHRY, SYGVKD. The CDR3 totals 13 residues. In DNA, the CDR3 is TGTGCCATCGCTTCAACAGGGGGCGTTGGCTACACCTTC. Residues: CAIASTGGVGYTF.

The chain carries TRBV4-2 and TRBJ2-7; D tentatively reads TRBD1 or TRBD2 (5 bases each). CDR1 and CDR2 from the germline V gene are LGHNA and YNFKEQ. Trimming cost V 4 bases and J 6 bases, with 10 bases left between them. This CDR3 contains 12 residues. The DNA for the CDR3 is TGTGCCAGCAGCCTCAATGGGGGCGAGCAGTACTTC. Its protein is CASSLNGGEQYF.

The chain recombines TRBV3-1 with TRBJ2-1; D is possibly TRBD1 or TRBD2 (5 bases each). V was trimmed by 1 base and J by 10 bases, leaving 11 bases between them. The CDR3 is 13 residues long. The V gene's germline CDR1 is LGHDT and CDR2 YNNKEL (reference sequence). CDR3 sequence: CASSQGEGSEQFF. The CDR3 DNA is TGTGCCAGCAGCCAAGGTGAGGGGAGCGAGCAGTTCTTC.

V is TRBV28 and J is TRBJ1-6; TRBD1 matches at 9 bases. After removal of 4 bases from V and 8 bases from J, the junction contained 6 bases not matched to a gene. Per germline, CDR1 MDHEN and CDR2 SYDVKM. The CDR3 runs to 15 residues. This CDR3 is CASSSTGGWDSPLHF. CDR3 nucleotides: TGTGCCAGCAGTTCTACAGGGGGCTGGGATTCACCCCTCCACTTT. Full variable domain (remainder filled in from reference TRBV28 and TRBJ1-6): DVKVTQSSRYLVKRTGEKVFLECVQDMDHENMFWYRQDPGLGLRLIYFSYDVKMKEKGDIPEGYSVSREKKERFSLILESASTNQTSMYLCASSSTGGWDSPLHFGNGTRLTVT.

To note about this clonotype: At one boundary the junction diverges from the germline segment, which might be a read error. The gene calls are TRBV27 and TRBJ1-5; TRBD1 is a possible D gene (6 bases). CDR3 size: 14 residues. Germline V gene lookup returns CDR1 MNHEY and CDR2 SMNVEV (reference sequence). The CDR3 loop is CACSPRGSYSPQHF. The CDR3 DNA is TGTGCCTGCAGTCCGAGGGGGTCCTATTCCCCCCAGCATTTT.

Details on this clonotype: This CDR3 fails to terminate in the conserved phenylalanine or tryptophan, so it likely reflects a read error. The V gene is TRBV10-2, the J gene TRBJ2-1; D is ambiguous. The CDR3 contains 15 residues. With 2 bases removed from V and 4 bases from J, the gap between germline ends came to 12 bases. In germline, CDR1 is WSHSY, CDR2 SAAADI. The CDR3 DNA is TGCGCCAGCAGTGAGCCGGCAGGCGAATACAATGAGCAGTTCTGC. Amino acid sequence: CASSEPAGEYNEQFC.

The gene calls are TRBV20-1 and TRBJ2-3; TRBD2 matches at 8 bases. Trimming cost V 0 bases and J 4 bases; bases outside gene matches: 6. CDR3 length: 15 amino acids. Germline loops: CDR1 DFQATT, CDR2 SNEGSKA (reference sequence). CDR3 sequence reads: CSARDRRGGPDTQYF. Written as DNA, the CDR3 is TGCAGTGCTAGAGATCGACGGGGGGGCCCAGATACGCAGTATTTT.

This clonotype has more than one count but fewer than ten. The chain employs TRBV21-1 and TRBJ2-4. TRBV21-1 is a pseudogene. The length of the CDR3 is 14 residues. CDR3 bases: TGTGCCAGCAGCAAATCGGGGTCTCAAAACATTCAGTACTTC. Its protein product is CASSKSGSQNIQYF.

This clonotype was seen more than once but under ten times. A read error may account for a junction end that differs from germline. This chain's CDR3 is CASSQDRAGRSSESSYNEQFF. The CDR3 DNA reads TGCGCCAGCAGCCAAGATAGGGCAGGGCGAAGTAGCGAGAGCTCCTATAATGAGCAGTTCTTC. The V gene is TRBV4-1, the J gene TRBJ2-1; D may be TRBD1 or TRBD2 (5 bases each). Per the germline V gene, CDR1 is MGHRA and CDR2 is YSYEKL. The CDR3 totals 21 residues.

The chain combines TRBV20-1 with TRBJ1-6, with unresolved D. Germline V gene data show CDR1 as DFQATT and CDR2 as SNEGSKA (reference sequence). V lost 0 bases, J lost 4 bases, and 13 bases lay in between. CDR3 size: 16 residues. Here the CDR3 DNA reads TGCAGTGCTAGAGACAATCGCGCTTCTTATAATTCACCCCTCCACTTT. Encoded protein: CSARDNRASYNSPLHF.

This clonotype was detected only a few times. The rearrangement links TRBV6-2 or TRBV6-3 to TRBJ2-2; 10 nucleotides align to TRBD2. The V gene's germline CDR1 is MNHEY and CDR2 SVGEGT. The CDR3 spans 14 residues. The J segment lost 8 bases and the V segment lost 6 bases, leaving 6 bases of the junction unmatched. CDR3 in DNA: TGTGCCAGCAGCTTCACTAGCGGGAAGGGGGAGCTGTTTTTT. Its translation: CASSFTSGKGELFF.

The genes are TRBV6-5 and TRBJ1-6; no reliable D call. The germline V gene encodes CDR1 MNHEY and CDR2 SVGAGI. The CDR3 has 16 amino acids. The V end was cut by 0 bases, the J end by 5 bases, with 11 bases between. CDR3 DNA: TGTGCCAGCAGTTACTCGACGAAGGCCGATAATTCACCCCTCCACTTT. This codes for CASSYSTKADNSPLHF.

The gene calls are TRBV14 and TRBJ2-2; possibly TRBD2 for D (6 bases). V lost 0 bases, J lost 1 base, and 9 bases lay in between. The germline CDR1 and CDR2 sequences are SGHDN and FVKESK. The CDR3 spans 16 residues. The CDR3 sequence is CASSQDAGLNTGELFF. The CDR3 region has the DNA TGTGCCAGCAGCCAAGACGCGGGGCTGAACACCGGGGAGCTGTTTTTT.

This chain links TRBV5-1 with TRBJ2-1, with 15 bases that match TRBD2. The CDR3 has 15 amino acids. The J segment lost 9 bases and the V segment lost 5 bases, leaving 6 bases of the junction unmatched. Germline-derived CDR1 and CDR2 are SGHRS and YFSETQ. The CDR3 nucleotides are TGCGCCAGCAGAGGGGGACTAGCGGGAGGTGCTGAGCAGTTCTTC. This codes for CASRGGLAGGAEQFF. Together with reference TRBV5-1 and TRBJ2-1, the CDR3 gives the full variable domain: KAGVTQTPRYLIKTRGQQVTLSCSPISGHRSVSWYQQTPGQGLQFLFEYFSETQRNKGNFPGRFSGRQFSNSRSEMNVSTLELGDSALYLCASRGGLAGGAEQFFGPGTRLTVL.

DNA for the CDR3: TGTGCCAGCAGTACTCGGAAGGGGACCTACGAGCAGTACTTC. Protein product: CASSTRKGTYEQYF. This sequence joins TRBV6-1 and TRBJ2-7; D is perhaps TRBD1 (5 bases). Germline CDR1 MNHNS, CDR2 SASEGT. This CDR3 is built from 14 residues. Trimming took off 5 bases at V and 2 bases at J, with 13 bases between the two ends.

This rearrangement joins TRBV29-1 to TRBJ1-2, with D possibly TRBD1 on 5 matching bases. Looked up from germline, CDR1 is SQVTM and CDR2 is ANQGSEA. Trimming took off 4 bases at V and 1 base at J, with 13 bases between the two ends. The length of the CDR3 is 14 residues. CDR3 coding DNA: TGCAGCGTTGTGGGGGAGCCGCTTAACTATGGCTACACCTTC. This encodes CSVVGEPLNYGYTF.

The chain carries TRBV7-2 and TRBJ2-1; 9 nucleotides line up with TRBD1. The J call is in doubt because the DNA end fits TRBJ2-7 better. The CDR3 extends over 14 amino acids. Germline CDR1 SGHTA, CDR2 FQGNSA. The CDR3 nucleotides are TGTGCCAGCAGCTTGAGACAGGGGGGGAACGGGCAGTACTTC. Its translation is CASSLRQGGNGQYF.

This clonotype was recorded a few times. The V and J genes are TRBV12-3 or TRBV12-4 and TRBJ1-5; no reliable D call. The CDR3 consists of 13 residues. Trimming took off 3 bases at V and 4 bases at J, with 7 bases between the two ends. CDR3 bases: TGTGCCAGCAGTTTCGGGCAGAATCAGCCCCAGCATTTT. Translated, it gives CASSFGQNQPQHF.

The chain is built from TRBV6-6 and TRBJ2-7, with D perhaps given as TRBD1 or TRBD2 (5 bases each). The germline V gene encodes CDR1 MNHNY and CDR2 SVGAGI (reference sequence). This CDR3 spans 14 amino acids. V was trimmed by 0 bases and J by 2 bases, leaving 8 bases between them. The CDR3 nucleotides are TGTGCCAGCAGTTACTCGGGGGTTACCTACGAGCAGTACTTC. Translated: CASSYSGVTYEQYF.

This clonotype has just a few counts. The chain couples TRBV9 to TRBJ2-3, with 10 bases fitting TRBD2. Losses at the gene ends were 2 bases for V and 3 bases for J; bases not matched to a gene: 9. The CDR3 sequence is 17 residues long. Per the germline V gene, CDR1 is SGDLS and CDR2 is YYNGEE. CDR3 residues: CASSVTLAGVGTDTQYF. CDR3 nucleotides: TGTGCCAGCAGCGTTACCCTAGCGGGGGTTGGTACAGATACGCAGTATTTT.

This chain joins TRBV28 and TRBJ2-7, with TRBD1 matching 9 bases. The J segment lost 5 bases and the V segment lost 6 bases, leaving 14 bases of the junction unmatched. Germline assignment: CDR1 MDHEN and CDR2 SYDVKM. The CDR3 is made up of 16 amino acids. The CDR3 is CASSFPTGTGTHEQYF. The DNA of the CDR3 is TGTGCCAGCAGCTTTCCTACCGGGACAGGGACCCACGAGCAGTACTTC.

A few counts support this clonotype. The chain combines TRBV7-3 with TRBJ2-5; a possible D gene is TRBD1 (6 bases). V shed 5 bases and J shed 3 bases, with 10 bases lying between them. From germline, CDR1 is SGHTA and CDR2 FQGTGA. The CDR3 extends over 13 amino acids. Written as DNA, the CDR3 is TGTGCCAGCAGCCAGTGGACAGAAGAGACCCAGTACTTC. As protein: CASSQWTEETQYF. The complete variable domain, with remaining parts taken from reference TRBV7-3 and TRBJ2-5, reads GAGVSQTPSNKVTEKGKYVELRCDPISGHTALYWYRQSLGQGPEFLIYFQGTGAADDSGLPNDRFFAVRPEGSVSTLKIQRTERGDSAVYLCASSQWTEETQYFGPGTRLLVL.

The CDR3 sequence is CASGFLLAQPTDTQYF. The CDR3 DNA is TGTGCTAGTGGTTTCCTACTAGCGCAACCCACAGATACGCAGTATTTT. The genes are TRBV12-5 and TRBJ2-3; 7 bases match TRBD2. The V gene's germline CDR1 is LGHNT and CDR2 FRNRAP. There are 16 residues in the CDR3. The trim removed 3 bases at V and 2 bases at J, leaving 8 bases unmatched.

The rearrangement joins TRBV6-5 to TRBJ2-5; the match to TRBD1 covers 10 bases. CDR3 length: 15 amino acids. Per germline, CDR1 MNHEY and CDR2 SVGAGI. V shed 0 bases, J shed 9 bases, and the junction held 7 bases outside the gene matches. CDR3: CASSYSSTGTGAQYF. As DNA, the CDR3 is TGTGCCAGCAGTTACTCCTCGACAGGGACAGGGGCCCAGTACTTC.

In this sample, this clonotype turned up a few times. The DNA of the CDR3 is TGTGCCAGCACCACAGGGCAGCCCCATACGCAGTATTTT. Protein sequence: CASTTGQPHTQYF. The chain combines TRBV7-2 with TRBJ2-3, with D possibly TRBD1 on 6 matching bases. The germline CDR1 and CDR2 sequences are SGHTA and FQGNSA. V lost 7 bases and J 7 bases, leaving 15 bases between the germline ends. This CDR3 contains 13 residues.

There are a few counts of this clonotype. The CDR3 nucleotides read TGTGCCAGCAGGTCCGGGACAGGAACTGAAGCTTTCTTT. This gives the protein CASRSGTGTEAFF. J is TRBJ1-1 and V is TRBV2; 8 bases align to TRBD1. Germline CDR1 SNHLY, CDR2 FYNNEI. V shed 6 bases, J shed 5 bases, and the junction held 5 bases outside the gene matches. The CDR3 contains 13 residues. Variable domain in full (rest from reference TRBV2 and TRBJ1-1): EPEVTQTPSHQVTQMGQEVILRCVPISNHLYFYWYRQILGQKVEFLVSFYNNEISEKSEIFDDQFSVERPDGSNFTLKIRSTKLEDSAMYFCASRSGTGTEAFFGQGTRLTVV.